This passage covers 19 T cell receptor beta chains from one sample sequenced in a study of shared clonotypes between healthy human individuals. The table came from immunoSEQ multiplex PCR; TCRdb's copy has only in-frame clones and leaves some out. Of some 200,000 clones listed, 65% to 70% are singletons. Material: memory CD4+ T cells sorted from blood. As for subset: CD45RA-negative fraction. The source of these receptors is a man under 40 in good health.

In this sample, this clone turned up once. The chain couples TRBV2 to TRBJ2-2; D possibly corresponds to TRBD2 (5 bases). CDR1 and CDR2 (germline): SNHLY, FYNNEI. V was shortened by 2 bases and J by 6 bases, with 7 bases between the two germline ends. The CDR3 contains 13 residues. The CDR3 region is CASSETGSGELFF. CDR3 bases: TGTGCCAGCAGTGAAACGGGGTCCGGGGAGCTGTTTTTT.

This clone was observed a few times. The chain employs TRBV28 and TRBJ1-2; D is uncertain. Germline V gene sequence: CDR1 MDHEN, CDR2 SYDVKM. The CDR3 is 11 residues long. Trimming cost V 7 bases and J 5 bases, with 8 bases left between them. CDR3 loop: CASMERYGYTF. CDR3 DNA: TGTGCCAGCATGGAACGGTATGGCTACACCTTC.

The V gene is TRBV7-9, the J gene TRBJ1-5; D is undetermined. V gave up 1 base and J gave up 3 bases, with 7 bases separating them. This CDR3 is built from 14 residues. In germline, CDR1 is SEHNR, CDR2 FQNEAQ (reference sequence). CDR3 sequence: CASSLGGTNQPQHF. CDR3 in DNA: TGTGCCAGCAGCTTAGGGGGTACCAATCAGCCCCAGCATTTT.

The chain uses TRBV6-4 and TRBJ1-1, with D perhaps TRBD1 (6 bases). The CDR3 extends over 13 amino acids. Germline loops: CDR1 MRHNA, CDR2 SNTAGT. V lost 4 bases and J lost 10, with 16 bases in between. The CDR3 DNA is TGTGCCAGCAGTGCCGATCAACAGGGAAGAGCTTTCTTT. The encoded protein is CASSADQQGRAFF.

This chain links TRBV5-6 with TRBJ1-3; no firm D call. CDR3 size: 14 residues. Germline values: CDR1 SGHDT, CDR2 YYEEEE. Trimming left V 0 bases short and J 4 bases short, with 8 bases between. As DNA, the CDR3 is TGTGCCAGCAGCTTGGGGGCCATGGGAAACACCATATATTTT. Protein: CASSLGAMGNTIYF.

This rearrangement joins TRBV15 to TRBJ2-7; D possibly corresponds to TRBD2 (5 bases). This CDR3 is 15 amino acids long. V lost 0 bases and J 7 bases, leaving 16 bases between the germline ends. Looked up from germline, CDR1 is LNHNV and CDR2 is YYDKDF (reference sequence). CDR3 DNA sequence: TGTGCCACCAGCAGAGATGGACTGCCTGAGGGAGAGCAGTACTTC. As protein: CATSRDGLPEGEQYF.

The gene calls are TRBV7-9 and TRBJ2-1; D is uncertain. Germline V gene sequence: CDR1 SEHNR, CDR2 FQNEAQ (reference sequence). V lost 1 base, J lost 5 bases, and 21 bases lay in between. The CDR3 consists of 18 residues. This chain's CDR3 is CASSLGLQRATWDNEQFF. As DNA, the CDR3 is TGTGCCAGCAGCTTAGGATTGCAGCGAGCCACTTGGGACAATGAGCAGTTCTTC.

V usage is TRBV25-1 and J usage is TRBJ2-1, with D hard to call. CDR3 length: 17 amino acids. Germline assignment: CDR1 MGHDK and CDR2 SYGVNS. Trimming shortened V by 3 bases and J by 4 bases, and 19 bases separated the two germline ends. The CDR3 reads CASSDPSGLTIYNEQFF. DNA for the CDR3: TGTGCCAGCAGTGATCCCTCCGGGCTAACTATATACAATGAGCAGTTCTTC.

This chain uses TRBV14 with TRBJ2-5; 7 bases agree with TRBD1. There are 13 residues in the CDR3. Germline V CDR1 and CDR2: SGHDN, FVKESK. The J segment lost 7 bases and the V segment lost 4 bases, leaving 6 bases of the junction unmatched. CDR3 DNA sequence: TGTGCCAGCAGCCGAGCAACAGGGGTGACCCAGTACTTC. As protein: CASSRATGVTQYF.

The J gene is TRBJ2-7, the V gene TRBV7-9; D may be TRBD1 or TRBD2 (5 bases each). From germline, CDR1 is SEHNR and CDR2 FQNEAQ (reference sequence). The CDR3 covers 9 residues. V lost 11 bases and J lost 4, with 6 bases in between. For the CDR3, the DNA is TGTGCCGGGGGTTACGAGCAGTACTTC. Encoded protein: CAGGYEQYF.

This chain connects TRBV7-8 to TRBJ1-1, with TRBD1 matching 8 bases. The length of the CDR3 is 16 residues. V shed 1 base, J shed 6 bases, and the junction held 10 bases outside the gene matches. Germline V gives CDR1 SGHVS, CDR2 FQNEAQ. The CDR3 nucleotides are TGTGCCAGCAGCTTAGGCACCCAGGGGGCGCAGGCTGAAGCTTTCTTT. It is translated as CASSLGTQGAQAEAFF.

The V and J genes are TRBV5-4 and TRBJ2-3; D is ambiguous. CDR3 length: 12 residues. Germline values: CDR1 SGHNT, CDR2 YYREEE (reference sequence). V was clipped by 5 bases and J by 2 bases, with 6 bases between them. The CDR3 DNA reads as TGTGCCAGCAGGTCCGTCACAGATACGCAGTATTTT. Translation: CASRSVTDTQYF.

The chain is built from TRBV10-3 and TRBJ1-2, with D unresolved. The CDR3 extends over 13 amino acids. The germline CDR1 and CDR2 sequences are ENHRY and SYGVKD. Trimming left V 3 bases short and J 4 bases short, with 9 bases between. DNA of the CDR3: TGTGCCATCAGTGAAGGAGGCCTCTATGGCTACACCTTC. Encoded protein: CAISEGGLYGYTF.

CDR3 loop: CASSWGLKVAGNYEQYF. DNA of the CDR3: TGCGCCAGCAGCTGGGGTCTGAAGGTAGCGGGAAACTACGAGCAGTACTTC. This chain links TRBV5-1 with TRBJ2-7; the match to TRBD2 covers 8 bases. Germline assignment: CDR1 SGHRS and CDR2 YFSETQ. The trim removed 3 bases at V and 3 bases at J, leaving 14 bases unmatched. This CDR3 is built from 17 residues.

This clone was recorded only once. The chain links TRBV6-5 to TRBJ2-1, with D tentatively TRBD2 (5 bases). This CDR3 is built from 11 residues. Trimming removed 2 bases at V and 15 bases at J, with 11 bases between. The germline gives CDR1 MNHEY, CDR2 SVGAGI. The CDR3: CASSYRSVAFF. In DNA form, the CDR3 reads TGTGCCAGCAGTTACCGTAGCGTGGCGTTCTTC.

This sequence joins TRBV6-5 and TRBJ2-1; D might be TRBD1 or TRBD2, each matching 5 bases. The CDR3 spans 13 residues. CDR1 is MNHEY and CDR2 is SVGAGI in the germline V gene. The germline V and J ends were trimmed by 5 bases and 6 bases, with 11 bases remaining between them. The CDR3 DNA follows: TGTGCCAGCAGTAGCGGACACGGCAATGAGCAGTTCTTC. Protein product: CASSSGHGNEQFF.

The chain combines TRBV28 with TRBJ2-7; 7 nucleotides align to TRBD1. V lost 8 bases to trimming and J lost 2 bases; unmatched junction nucleotides: 9. The CDR3 extends over 14 amino acids. The germline gives CDR1 MDHEN, CDR2 SYDVKM. The DNA for the CDR3 is TGTGCCAGCGGTATAGCGAGGGGGCCCTACGAGCAGTACTTC. Amino acid sequence: CASGIARGPYEQYF.

This chain connects TRBV9 to TRBJ2-1, with D unresolved. The CDR3 sequence is 12 residues long. Germline V gene data show CDR1 as SGDLS and CDR2 as YYNGEE. The V end was cut by 4 bases, the J end by 12 bases, with 14 bases between. CDR3 loop: CASSSSPLMQFF. CDR3 sequence (DNA): TGTGCCAGCAGCTCATCCCCACTCATGCAGTTCTTC.

The genes are TRBV7-9 and TRBJ1-1; unclear D gene. Germline CDR1 SEHNR, CDR2 FQNEAQ (reference sequence). Trimming cost V 5 bases and J 3 bases, with 7 bases left between them. CDR3 length equals 12 residues. Here the CDR3 DNA reads TGTGCCAGCAGCCAATCGGACACTGAAGCTTTCTTT. Protein: CASSQSDTEAFF.